The clone carrying this T cell receptor (beta chain) was seen a single time. CDR3 length: 15 residues. The protocol was immunoSEQ multiplex PCR, while the TCRdb copy is restricted to in-frame clones and leaves out a portion. The repertoire holds almost 35,000 clones, with 93% as singletons. This entry is derived from a study of T cells in localized non-small cell lung cancer. The sample was peripheral blood, taken before any cancer treatment. This chain joins TRBV1 and TRBJ1-1. TRBV1 is a pseudogene segment. This receptor was identified in a female donor of 60 years or more with stage I lung adenocarcinoma. CDR3 region: CTSSQHPIGNTEAFF. CDR3 sequence (DNA): TGCACCAGCAGCCAACATCCAATTGGGAACACTGAAGCTTTCTTT.